This T cell receptor (beta chain) was sequenced during a study of T cells in Graves' hyperthyroidism and ophthalmopathy. Overall study context: Peripheral blood sampling occurred at initial diagnosis, before any treatment. Study-level points and caveats: Clonotypes that were expanded in thyroid above 0.001 mostly appeared in blood too.

The CDR3 loop spans 16 amino acids. Germline CDR1 is DFQATT and CDR2 is SNEGSKA (reference sequence). V lost 5 bases to trimming and J lost 2 bases; unmatched junction nucleotides: 11. This clonotype was seen ten or more times. The antigen is unknown. The source material, RNA transcripts, was used to amplify TCR beta CDR3 regions. The HTBI primer set was used in a first-round RT-PCR of the TCR CDR3. TCRdb used MiXCR to reprocess the multiplex PCR reads, holding one entry per CDR3 protein. The sample gives more than 550,000 distinct CDR3 sequences, 17% of which show up once; roughly a sixth is in the top ten. Patients were excluded because of uncontrolled infection, other autoimmune disease, pregnancy or lactation. The diagnoses drew upon clinical symptoms, serum thyroxine and TRAb, thyroid ultrasound and orbital computed tomography.

The sample consisted of blood. V is TRBV20-1 and J is TRBJ2-3; 9 nucleotides align to TRBD1. The sequence was obtained from a middle-aged man with Graves' hyperthyroidism. CDR3 nucleotides: TGCAGTGCTTATACAGGGGGCGCATGGCCCACAGATACGCAGTATTTT. It codes for CSAYTGGAWPTDTQYF.